The 8 T cell receptor beta chains in this list originate from one sample, sequenced in a study of blood T cells in healthy people across ages (dated by TCRdb to the mid-2010s). Libraries were prepared through 5' RACE. Reads for this sample came from an Illumina HiSeq 2500. A second PCR of about 6 to 12 cycles was run with a J-beta primer mix and a sample-barcoded 5' primer. TCRdb trimmed public reads at Q25 via fastp, called clones via MiXCR and kept in-frame beta chains. Each record represents a unique CDR3 protein, reported with the most common genes and DNA among its rows. The sample has 800,000 or so distinct CDR3 sequences on record, about half of them singletons. The ten largest make up 15% to 20% of the sample. The source material was blood. These receptors were collected from a man at least 80 years old in good health.

The V gene is TRBV3-1, the J gene TRBJ2-1, with 12 bases aligning to TRBD2. J gave up 10 bases and V 0 bases, and 10 bases lay outside the gene matches. This CDR3 is built from 17 residues. Germline loops: CDR1 LGHDT, CDR2 YNNKEL (reference sequence). CDR3 in amino acids: CASSQDPGLAGQSEQFF. In DNA, the CDR3 is TGTGCCAGCAGCCAAGATCCCGGACTAGCGGGGCAGTCGGAGCAGTTCTTC.

This clonotype was counted between two and nine times. V gene TRBV5-1 combines with J gene TRBJ2-3, with TRBD1 matching 7 bases. V was pared by 7 bases and J by 6 bases, with 11 bases of the junction left unmatched. CDR3 length: 14 residues. CDR1 and CDR2 (germline): SGHRS, YFSETQ. The CDR3, as DNA: TGCGCCAGCCGCCGTGGACAGGCCCAGGATACGCAGTATTTT. As protein: CASRRGQAQDTQYF.

This clonotype was observed a few times. This chain uses TRBV19 with TRBJ2-5; the D is unclear. The closer fit of TRBJ2-7 to the DNA end suggests the J call may be wrong. Germline V CDR1 and CDR2: LNHDA, SQIVND (reference sequence). CDR3 length: 12 residues. The CDR3 DNA reads as TGTGCCAGTAGGGGCCAGCGCCCCGAGCAGTACTTC. Its protein is CASRGQRPEQYF.

This clonotype was counted between two and nine times. The chain recombines TRBV4-3 with TRBJ2-5; 7 bases match TRBD1. J lost 3 bases, V lost 3 bases, and 7 bases had no gene match. The CDR3 is 15 amino acids. The V gene's germline CDR1 is LGHNA and CDR2 YSLEER. The CDR3 DNA is TGCGCCAGCAGCCACCGTGGGGACAGAGAAGAGACCCAGTACTTC. Its translation is CASSHRGDREETQYF.

In nucleotides, the CDR3 is TGCAGCGTTGATACAGGGGACTTTAACGGCTACACCTTC. This sequence encodes CSVDTGDFNGYTF. The V and J genes are TRBV29-1 and TRBJ1-2; TRBD1 agrees at 7 bases. The CDR3 has 13 residues. V trimming: 3 bases; J trimming: 8 bases; junction bases outside the gene matches: 9. CDR1 is SQVTM, CDR2 ANQGSEA, per germline.

The chain uses TRBV7-8 and TRBJ2-7; 8 nucleotides match TRBD1. TRBJ2-5 explains the end of the DNA better; the J call may be wrong. Per germline, CDR1 SGHVS and CDR2 FQNEAQ. This CDR3 has 16 residues. The DNA of the CDR3 is TGTGCCAGCAGCTTAGTAATCGGACAGGGTGAAGAGACCCAGTACTTC. Translation gives CASSLVIGQGEETQYF.

The V and J genes are TRBV3-1 and TRBJ1-2; D might be TRBD1 (5 bases). CDR1 is LGHDT, CDR2 YNNKEL, per germline (reference sequence). This CDR3 is built from 16 residues. V lost 4 bases and J lost 6, with 21 bases in between. CDR3 in amino acids: CASSPIGPLRGDGYTF. CDR3 DNA: TGTGCCAGCAGCCCTATAGGACCCCTTAGGGGCGATGGCTACACCTTC. The full variable domain, its missing parts supplied by reference TRBV3-1 and TRBJ1-2, is DTAVSQTPKYLVTQMGNDKSIKCEQNLGHDTMYWYKQDSKKFLKIMFSYNNKELIINETVPNRFSPKSPDKAHLNLHINSLELGDSAVYFCASSPIGPLRGDGYTFGSGTRLTVV.

This chain connects TRBV10-3 to TRBJ1-1, with a tentative D call TRBD1 (6 bases). Trimming took 3 bases from V and 0 from J, leaving 11 bases between them. The CDR3 is 15 amino acids. The germline gives CDR1 ENHRY, CDR2 SYGVKD. Here the CDR3 reads CAISDTGHLNTEAFF. The CDR3 region has the DNA TGTGCCATCAGTGACACGGGACATTTGAACACTGAAGCTTTCTTT.